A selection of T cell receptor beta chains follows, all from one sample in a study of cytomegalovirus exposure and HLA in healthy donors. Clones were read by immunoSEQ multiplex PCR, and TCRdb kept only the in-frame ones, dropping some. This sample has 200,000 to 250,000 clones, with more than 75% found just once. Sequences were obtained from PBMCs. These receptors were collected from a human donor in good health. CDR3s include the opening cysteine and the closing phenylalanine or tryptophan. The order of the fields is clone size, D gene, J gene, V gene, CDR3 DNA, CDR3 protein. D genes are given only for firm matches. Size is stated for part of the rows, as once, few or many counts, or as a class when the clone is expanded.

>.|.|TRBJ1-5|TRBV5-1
TGCGCCAGCAGTGAGGGGGGGTTCGGCAATCAGCCCCAGCATTTT
CASSEGGFGNQPQHF
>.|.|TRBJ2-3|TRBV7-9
TGTGCCAGCAGCCTGCGGGGCGCATCTAGCACAGATACGCAGTATTTT
CASSLRGASSTDTQYF
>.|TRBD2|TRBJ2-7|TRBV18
TGTGCCAGCTCACCACGGAGGGTAAGGACTAGCGTCTCCTACGAGCAGTACTTC
CASSPRRVRTSVSYEQYF
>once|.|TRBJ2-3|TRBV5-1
TGCGCCAGCAGCCAGGACAGAAACCCAGATACGCAGTATTTT
CASSQDRNPDTQYF
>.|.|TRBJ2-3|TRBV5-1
TGCGCCAGCAGCTTTGGGGGGGCAAACACAGATACGCAGTATTTT
CASSFGGANTDTQYF
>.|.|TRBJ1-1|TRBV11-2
TGTGCCAGCAGCTTAGCTCTTATGAACACTGAAGCTTTCTTT
CASSLALMNTEAFF
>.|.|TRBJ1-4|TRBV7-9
TGTGCCAGCAGCTTAGCAAACAGAAGAACTAATGAAAAACTGTTTTTT
CASSLANRRTNEKLFF
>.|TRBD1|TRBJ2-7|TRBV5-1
TGCGCCAGCAGCTTGGACGGGCAGGGGGCCTACGAGCAGTACTTC
CASSLDGQGAYEQYF
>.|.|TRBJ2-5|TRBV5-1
TGCGCCAGTAAATCAGAAGAGACCCAGTACTTC
CASKSEETQYF
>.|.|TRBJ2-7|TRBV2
TGTGCCAGCAGTGAAATGGGGCGTTCGGAGTACTTC
CASSEMGRSEYF
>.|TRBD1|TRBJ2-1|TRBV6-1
TGTGCCAGCAAATCAGGACAGGGAACCATACAGTTCTTC
CASKSGQGTIQFF
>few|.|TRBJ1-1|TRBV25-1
TGTGCCAGTCTTCCCGATAGGGGAGGGAACACTGAAGCTTTCTTT
CASLPDRGGNTEAFF
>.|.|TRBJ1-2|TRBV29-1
TGCAGCGTTGGCACCGGGACAAACTATGGCTACACCTTC
CSVGTGTNYGYTF
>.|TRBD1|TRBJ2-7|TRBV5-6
TGTGCCAGCAGCTTTCCCCGGGACAGGTACGAGCAGTACTTC
CASSFPRDRYEQYF
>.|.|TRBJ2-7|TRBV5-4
TGTGCCAGCAGCCCGAGACTAGAGGTGGGCAACGAGCAGTACTTC
CASSPRLEVGNEQYF
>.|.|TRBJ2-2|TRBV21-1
TGTGCCAGCAGCAAAAAAACAGGGGGCGCGCACACCGGGGAGCTGTTTTTT
CASSKKTGGAHTGELFF
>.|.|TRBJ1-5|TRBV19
TGTGCCAGTAGTATGGACTTTAATCAGCCCCAGCATTTT
CASSMDFNQPQHF
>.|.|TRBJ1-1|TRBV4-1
TGCGCCAGCAGCCAAGGTGAGTTCCGGGGGACTGAAGCTTTCTTT
CASSQGEFRGTEAFF
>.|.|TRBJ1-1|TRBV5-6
TGTGCCAGCAGCCTAAGGGGTAACACTGAAGCTTTCTTT
CASSLRGNTEAFF
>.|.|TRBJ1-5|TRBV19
TGTGCCAGTAGTATCGCGGGGGCTCAGCCCCAGCATTTT
CASSIAGAQPQHF
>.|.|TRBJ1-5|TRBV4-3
TGCGCCAGCAGCCAAGACCCCTATCAGCCCCAGCATTTT
CASSQDPYQPQHF
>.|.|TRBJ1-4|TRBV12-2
TGTGCACCCGGGAATTTTCAGGGGGTAATGGCTAATGAAAAACTGTTTTTT
CAPGNFQGVMANEKLFF